The 28 T cell receptor beta chains reported below all come from one sample, sequenced in a study of Ad26.COV2.S vaccination and SARS-CoV-2 variants (dated by TCRdb to the early 2020s). Per the publication, the treatment or condition label means: some 19 received Ad26.COV2.S at low or high dose, single or two shots; 5 received placebo; per-sample allocation not given. Repertoires of vaccine and placebo recipients were sequenced from samples collected on day 63 after the first injection. Libraries were prepared through the immunoSEQ multiplex PCR assay. In its TCRdb copy, this immuneACCESS table keeps in-frame sequences only and misses some clones. Where compared with another copy, unresolved V genes explain less than half of these, and the others have no known cause. Counted in this sample were approximately 300,000 clones; about 82% of them appeared once. The top ten constitute 2% to 2.5% of the sample.

The input for sequencing was peripheral blood, taken in a trial of Ad26.COV2.S vaccine versus placebo. The receptors come from a person between 18 and 60 years old who received the Ad26.COV2.S COVID-19 vaccine or a placebo.

V and J are TRBV20-1 and TRBJ1-1, with a weak D call TRBD1 (5 bases). Germline lookup yields CDR1 DFQATT and CDR2 SNEGSKA (reference sequence). The CDR3 has 13 residues. V lost 3 bases and J 1 base, leaving 9 bases between the germline ends. DNA for the CDR3: TGCAGTGCTAGTTCAGGGACGAACACTGAAGCTTTCTTT. As protein: CSASSGTNTEAFF.

The chain joins TRBV28 to TRBJ2-7, with D unresolved. The V gene lost 3 bases and the J gene lost 4 bases, with 13 bases spanning the gap. The CDR3 is 14 residues long. Germline V gives CDR1 MDHEN, CDR2 SYDVKM. The CDR3 region is CASSLGRTLYEQYF. CDR3 coding DNA: TGTGCCAGCAGTTTGGGTCGGACCTTATACGAGCAGTACTTC.

The CDR3 nucleotides are TGCGCCAGCAGGAGGAACCGTGGGATACCCACAGATACGCAGTATTTT. Residues: CASRRNRGIPTDTQYF. The V call is TRBV5-1, the J call TRBJ2-3; D not certain. Per the germline V gene, CDR1 is SGHRS and CDR2 is YFSETQ. This CDR3 spans 16 amino acids. V lost 5 bases, J lost 2 bases, and 18 bases lay in between. Full variable domain (missing parts from reference TRBV5-1 and TRBJ2-3): KAGVTQTPRYLIKTRGQQVTLSCSPISGHRSVSWYQQTPGQGLQFLFEYFSETQRNKGNFPGRFSGRQFSNSRSEMNVSTLELGDSALYLCASRRNRGIPTDTQYFGPGTRLTVL.

This chain links TRBV5-1 with TRBJ2-1; maybe TRBD1 (6 bases). The CDR3 consists of 15 residues. The ends were cut back, 4 bases at V and 4 bases at J, with 15 bases in the middle. Per the germline V gene, CDR1 is SGHRS and CDR2 is YFSETQ. CDR3 in amino acids: CASSPGTRIYNEQFF. The CDR3 DNA sequence: TGCGCCAGCAGCCCCGGGACAAGGATTTACAATGAGCAGTTCTTC.

This chain uses TRBV12-5 with TRBJ1-6; D not certain. The germline V and J ends were trimmed by 4 bases and 7 bases, with 8 bases remaining between them. This CDR3 has 13 residues. Germline V gene sequence: CDR1 LGHNT, CDR2 FRNRAP. The CDR3 here is CASGWDRNSPLHF. The CDR3 DNA follows: TGTGCTAGTGGTTGGGATAGGAATTCACCCCTCCACTTT.

The V gene is TRBV7-6, the J gene TRBJ2-3; the D gene is possibly TRBD2 (6 bases). Trimming pared 3 bases from V and 0 bases from J, leaving 10 bases between. The CDR3 runs to 15 residues. Germline lookup yields CDR1 SGHVS and CDR2 FNYEAQ. The CDR3 spells CASSFGSWSTDTQYF. CDR3 sequence (DNA): TGTGCCAGCAGCTTCGGGAGTTGGAGCACAGATACGCAGTATTTT. Variable domain in full (rest from reference TRBV7-6 and TRBJ2-3): GAGVSQSPRYKVTKRGQDVALRCDPISGHVSLYWYRQALGQGPEFLTYFNYEAQQDKSGLPNDRFSAERPEGSISTLTIQRTEQRDSAMYRCASSFGSWSTDTQYFGPGTRLTVL.

This clone was counted a few times. This chain links TRBV7-2 with TRBJ2-1, with unresolved D. The CDR3 has 14 residues. The V gene lost 7 bases and the J gene lost 5 bases, with 15 bases spanning the gap. The germline V gene has CDR1 SGHTA and CDR2 FQGNSA. CDR3 sequence reads: CASNPMVGNNEQFF. Here the CDR3 DNA reads TGTGCCAGCAACCCCATGGTGGGGAACAATGAGCAGTTCTTC.

This chain connects TRBV7-9 to TRBJ1-4, with D unclear. The CDR3 runs 15 residues. V shed 4 bases and J shed 5 bases, with 14 bases lying between them. Per germline, CDR1 SEHNR and CDR2 FQNEAQ (reference sequence). In DNA, the CDR3 is TGTGCCAGCAGCTCGGTGGACGGAGGCAATGAAAAACTGTTTTTT. It encodes CASSSVDGGNEKLFF.

The chain couples TRBV27 to TRBJ1-1; D gene uncertain. There are 14 residues in the CDR3. The germline V gene has CDR1 MNHEY and CDR2 SMNVEV (reference sequence). The germline V and J ends were trimmed by 6 bases and 1 base, with 12 bases remaining between them. The DNA of the CDR3 is TGTGCCAGCAGGCCCTCGCAGGCGAACACTGAAGCTTTCTTT. Translating gives CASRPSQANTEAFF.

The genes are TRBV29-1 and TRBJ1-2; D gene uncertain. Germline CDR1 SQVTM, CDR2 ANQGSEA. CDR3 size: 14 residues. Trimming left V 0 bases short and J 3 bases short, with 11 bases between. The CDR3 reads CSVEDIGLDYGYTF. The CDR3 nucleotides read TGCAGCGTTGAAGATATCGGACTGGACTATGGCTACACCTTC.

The chain couples TRBV30 to TRBJ2-3; the D gene is possibly TRBD2 (5 bases). Germline V gene lookup returns CDR1 GTSNPN and CDR2 SVGIG (reference sequence). The CDR3 sequence is 12 residues long. The V end lost 3 bases, the J end lost 10 bases, and 14 bases lay between the germline ends. CDR3 in amino acids: CAWRPTSPAQYF. DNA for the CDR3: TGTGCCTGGAGGCCCACTAGTCCGGCGCAGTATTTT.

J is TRBJ2-5 and V is TRBV7-9, with D possibly matching TRBD2 (6 bases). The germline V gene encodes CDR1 SEHNR and CDR2 FQNEAQ (reference sequence). This CDR3 comprises 16 residues. V lost 3 bases and J 3 bases, leaving 17 bases between the germline ends. CDR3 in DNA: TGTGCCAGCAGCTTCGATGGTGGGGGAGGTGAAGAGACCCAGTACTTC. As protein: CASSFDGGGGEETQYF.

The chain couples TRBV7-9 to TRBJ2-3; TRBD2 agrees at 10 bases. V lost 5 bases and J lost 5; bases outside the gene matches: 10. Looked up from germline, CDR1 is SEHNR and CDR2 is FQNEAQ (reference sequence). The CDR3 has 16 amino acids. The CDR3 here is CASSQSSGGAGDTQYF. CDR3 in DNA: TGTGCCAGCAGCCAAAGCAGCGGGGGGGCCGGAGATACGCAGTATTTT.

This clone has only one observation. The chain couples TRBV5-4 to TRBJ2-5, with 8 bases aligning to TRBD2. Per the germline V gene, CDR1 is SGHNT and CDR2 is YYREEE (reference sequence). V dropped 4 bases and J dropped 4; count of bases not matched to a gene: 9. The CDR3 totals 15 residues. The CDR3 reads CASSPSRGGGETQYF. CDR3 nucleotide sequence: TGTGCCAGCAGCCCCTCCCGGGGGGGCGGAGAGACCCAGTACTTC.

This clone showed up just once. The chain couples TRBV9 to TRBJ2-1, with 12 positions matching TRBD2. This CDR3 contains 19 residues. The ends lost 4 bases at V and 2 bases at J; junction bases unmatched: 13. CDR1 and CDR2 from the germline V gene are SGDLS and YYNGEE. This CDR3 reads CASSPRGSSGGAAYNEQFF. The CDR3 coding sequence is TGTGCCAGCAGCCCCAGAGGTTCTAGCGGGGGGGCGGCCTACAATGAGCAGTTCTTC.

V and J are TRBV7-3 and TRBJ2-3, with D unclear. V was pared by 3 bases and J by 5 bases, with 3 bases between. Germline CDR1 is SGHTA and CDR2 is FQGTGA. The CDR3 loop spans 11 amino acids. The CDR3 bases are TGTGCCAGCAGCTTCCGAGATACGCAGTATTTT. Its protein product is CASSFRDTQYF. Looking up the rest from reference TRBV7-3 and TRBJ2-3 gives the full variable domain: GAGVSQTPSNKVTEKGKYVELRCDPISGHTALYWYRQSLGQGPEFLIYFQGTGAADDSGLPNDRFFAVRPEGSVSTLKIQRTERGDSAVYLCASSFRDTQYFGPGTRLTVL.

The chain recombines TRBV2 with TRBJ2-1; D call uncertain. CDR3 size: 13 residues. The V gene lost 1 base and the J gene lost 9 bases, with 10 bases spanning the gap. CDR1 is SNHLY, CDR2 FYNNEI, per germline. The CDR3 DNA reads as TGTGCCAGCAGTGAAGTTGTCCGTGGTGAGCAGTTCTTC. Amino acid sequence: CASSEVVRGEQFF.

The chain employs TRBV18 and TRBJ2-7, with 8 bases aligning to TRBD2. CDR1 is KGHSH, CDR2 LQKENI, per germline. Losses at the gene ends were 3 bases for V and 3 bases for J; bases not matched to a gene: 7. The CDR3 totals 15 residues. The chain's CDR3 is CASSPGGGHNYEQYF. CDR3 sequence (DNA): TGTGCCAGCTCACCCGGGGGGGGGCATAACTACGAGCAGTACTTC.

Of note for this clone: One end of the junction varies from germline; a read error may be responsible. The rearrangement links TRBV15 to TRBJ2-4; 11 positions agree with TRBD1. CDR1 is LNHNV, CDR2 YYDKDF, per germline (reference sequence). The CDR3 is 14 amino acids. As DNA, the CDR3 is TGTGCCACCAGCAGGGACAGGGGGCCGAGGAGGGAAGTCTTC. This codes for CATSRDRGPRREVF.

This sequence joins TRBV11-2 and TRBJ1-5; no definite D call. Germline V gene data show CDR1 as SGHAT and CDR2 as FQNNGV. V was pared by 5 bases and J by 3 bases, with 17 bases between. The CDR3 runs 16 residues. This chain's CDR3 is CASSPDVGNINQPQHF. CDR3 coding DNA: TGTGCCAGCAGCCCCGACGTGGGGAACATCAATCAGCCCCAGCATTTT.

This rearrangement joins TRBV13 to TRBJ2-3; 7 bases are a match to TRBD2. The CDR3 is 15 residues long. Germline V gene data show CDR1 as PRHDT and CDR2 as FYEKMQ (reference sequence). With 1 base clipped from V and 5 bases from J, the junction kept 6 bases outside the gene matches. The CDR3 region has the DNA TGTGCCAGCAGCTTAGCGGGCCCGGGGGGAGATACGCAGTATTTT. It is translated as CASSLAGPGGDTQYF.

This clone was observed a handful of times. The chain combines TRBV6-1 with TRBJ2-5, with D tentatively TRBD1 or TRBD2 (5 bases each). V lost 2 bases and J 6 bases, leaving 13 bases between the germline ends. CDR1 and CDR2 (germline): MNHNS, SASEGT. This CDR3 is built from 14 residues. CDR3 coding DNA: TGTGCCAGCAGTGAATTCAGGGAGACGAAGACCCAGTACTTC. Translation: CASSEFRETKTQYF.

The CDR3 reads CASNQDRGNEKLFF. The CDR3 nucleotides read TGTGCCAGCAACCAGGACAGGGGGAATGAAAAACTGTTTTTT. The chain is built from TRBV6-5 and TRBJ1-4; 10 bases match TRBD1. Per the germline V gene, CDR1 is MNHEY and CDR2 is SVGAGI. With V trimmed by 7 bases and J by 5 bases, 4 bases remained unmatched. CDR3 length equals 14 residues.

The chain is built from TRBV7-2 and TRBJ2-5; 8 positions agree with TRBD2. CDR1 is SGHTA and CDR2 is FQGNSA in the germline V gene. The junction had 9 bases not matched to a gene; V was cut back by 5 bases and J by 1 base. The CDR3 sequence is 16 residues long. The CDR3 bases are TGTGCCAGCAGCCTCGGGGGGAGCGGGGGCCAAGAGACCCAGTACTTC. It is translated as CASSLGGSGGQETQYF. Full variable domain (rest looked up from reference TRBV7-2 and TRBJ2-5): GAGVSQSPSNKVTEKGKDVELRCDPISGHTALYWYRQSLGQGLEFLIYFQGNSAPDKSGLPSDRFSAERTGGSVSTLTIQRTQQEDSAVYLCASSLGGSGGQETQYFGPGTRLLVL.

This chain uses TRBV28 with TRBJ2-7; D is perhaps TRBD1 (6 bases). This CDR3 comprises 14 residues. The germline V gene has CDR1 MDHEN and CDR2 SYDVKM. Trimming took off 8 bases at V and 2 bases at J, with 16 bases between the two ends. The CDR3 is CASVPLGGPYEQYF. In nucleotides, the CDR3 is TGTGCCAGCGTCCCACTTGGGGGCCCCTACGAGCAGTACTTC.

The chain is built from TRBV4-1 and TRBJ1-2; no definite D call. The CDR3 runs to 15 residues. Trimming removed 7 bases from V and 1 base from J, with 16 bases in between. Germline V CDR1 and CDR2: MGHRA, YSYEKL. The CDR3 DNA is TGCGCCAGCAACACAATAGACGGAAGTAACTATGGCTACACCTTC. This gives the protein CASNTIDGSNYGYTF.

The V and J genes are TRBV14 and TRBJ2-7, with 8 bases lining up with TRBD1. Germline V gene lookup returns CDR1 SGHDN and CDR2 FVKESK. The length of the CDR3 is 15 residues. The J segment lost 2 bases and the V segment lost 4 bases, leaving 7 bases of the junction unmatched. CDR3 in DNA: TGTGCCAGCAGCCCCGGGACAGGACCTACCTACGAGCAGTACTTC. Translated, it gives CASSPGTGPTYEQYF.

The rearrangement links TRBV29-1 to TRBJ1-3; no clear D. The V and J ends lost 6 bases and 4 bases respectively, with 7 bases between them. The germline CDR1 and CDR2 sequences are SQVTM and ANQGSEA. The CDR3 is made up of 11 amino acids. CDR3 sequence (DNA): TGCAGCGTGCGGGAGGGAAACACCATATATTTT. Its translation is CSVREGNTIYF.